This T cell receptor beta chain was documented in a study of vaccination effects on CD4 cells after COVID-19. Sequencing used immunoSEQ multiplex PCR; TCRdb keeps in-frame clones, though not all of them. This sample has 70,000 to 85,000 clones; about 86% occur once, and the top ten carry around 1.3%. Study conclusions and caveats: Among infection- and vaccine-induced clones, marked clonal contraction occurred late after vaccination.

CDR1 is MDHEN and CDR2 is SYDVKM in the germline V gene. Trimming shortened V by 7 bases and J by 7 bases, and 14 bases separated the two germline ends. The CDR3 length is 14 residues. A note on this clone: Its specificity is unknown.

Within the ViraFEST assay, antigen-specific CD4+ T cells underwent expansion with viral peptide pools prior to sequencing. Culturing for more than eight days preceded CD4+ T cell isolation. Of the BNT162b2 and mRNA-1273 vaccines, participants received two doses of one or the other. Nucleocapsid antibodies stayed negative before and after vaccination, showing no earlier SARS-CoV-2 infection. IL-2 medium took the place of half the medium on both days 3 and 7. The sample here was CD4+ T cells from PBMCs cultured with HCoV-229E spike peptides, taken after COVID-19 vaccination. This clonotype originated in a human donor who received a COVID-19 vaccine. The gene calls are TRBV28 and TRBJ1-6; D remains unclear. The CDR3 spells CASTMAIPNSPLHF. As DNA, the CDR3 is TGTGCCAGCACCATGGCGATTCCCAATTCACCCCTCCACTTT.